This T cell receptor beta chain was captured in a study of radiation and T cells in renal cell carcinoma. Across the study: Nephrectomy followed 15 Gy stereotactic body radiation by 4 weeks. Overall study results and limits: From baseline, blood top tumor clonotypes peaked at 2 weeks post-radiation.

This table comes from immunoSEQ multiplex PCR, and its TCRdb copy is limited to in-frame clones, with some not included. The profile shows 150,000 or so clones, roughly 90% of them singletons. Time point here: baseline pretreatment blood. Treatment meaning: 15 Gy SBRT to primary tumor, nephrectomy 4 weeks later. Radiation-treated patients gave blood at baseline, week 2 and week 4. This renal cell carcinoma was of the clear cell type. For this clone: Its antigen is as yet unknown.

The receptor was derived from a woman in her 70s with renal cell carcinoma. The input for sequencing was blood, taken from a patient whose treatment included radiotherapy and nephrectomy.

In nucleotides, the CDR3 is TGTGCCAGCGCGGGACAGGGTTATTCACCCCTCCACTTT. Translation gives CASAGQGYSPLHF. V is TRBV14 and J is TRBJ1-6; 9 nucleotides agree with TRBD1. The CDR3 consists of 13 residues. The germline CDR1 and CDR2 sequences are SGHDN and FVKESK. V lost 8 bases to trimming and J lost 8 bases; unmatched junction nucleotides: 4.